The clone carrying this T cell receptor beta chain was counted many times. This specimen belongs to a study of early T cells in non-severe SARS-CoV-2 infection. Study context: Bulk RNA from unsorted whole blood was sequenced; chains were unpaired.

Attachment of unique molecular identifiers to individual cDNA molecules was performed. TCRdb itself ran the 5' RACE reads through MiXCR, one entry per CDR3 protein. The data contain some 67,000 distinct CDR3 sequences, 10% of them singletons. The ends lost 6 bases at V and 7 bases at J; junction bases unmatched: 7. The CDR3 is 14 amino acids. The V gene's germline CDR1 is MNHEY and CDR2 SVGEGT. This sequence joins TRBV6-2 or TRBV6-3 and TRBJ2-5; TRBD2 aligns across 11 bases. This specimen was whole blood, taken at baseline. The sequence was collected from an adult who was a healthcare worker with PCR-confirmed SARS-CoV-2 infection or an uninfected control (not recorded which). CDR3 amino acids: CASSPLAGAGTQYF. The CDR3 region has the DNA TGTGCCAGCAGCCCACTAGCGGGGGCTGGGACCCAGTACTTC.